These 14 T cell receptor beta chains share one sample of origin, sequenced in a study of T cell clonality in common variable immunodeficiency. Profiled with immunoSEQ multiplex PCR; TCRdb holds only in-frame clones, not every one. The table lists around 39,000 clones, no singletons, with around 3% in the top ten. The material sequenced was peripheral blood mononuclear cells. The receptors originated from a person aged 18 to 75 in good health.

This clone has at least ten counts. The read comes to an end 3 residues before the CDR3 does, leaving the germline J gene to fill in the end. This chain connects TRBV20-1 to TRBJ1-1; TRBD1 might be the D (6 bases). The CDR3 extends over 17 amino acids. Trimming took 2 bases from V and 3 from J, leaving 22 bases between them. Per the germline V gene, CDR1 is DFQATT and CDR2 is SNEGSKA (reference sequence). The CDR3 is CSARSLTGGGRDTEAFF. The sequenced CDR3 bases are TGCAGTGCTAGATCCCTTACGGGGGGCGGAAGGGACACTGAA.

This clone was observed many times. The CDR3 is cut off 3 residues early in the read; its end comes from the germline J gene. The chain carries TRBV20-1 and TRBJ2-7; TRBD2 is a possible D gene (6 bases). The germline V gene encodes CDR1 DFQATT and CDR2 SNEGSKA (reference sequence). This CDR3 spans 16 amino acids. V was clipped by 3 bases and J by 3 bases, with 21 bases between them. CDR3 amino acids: CSASQETSTAFYEQYF. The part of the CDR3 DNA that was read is TGCAGTGCTAGTCAGGAGACTAGTACGGCATTCTACGAG.

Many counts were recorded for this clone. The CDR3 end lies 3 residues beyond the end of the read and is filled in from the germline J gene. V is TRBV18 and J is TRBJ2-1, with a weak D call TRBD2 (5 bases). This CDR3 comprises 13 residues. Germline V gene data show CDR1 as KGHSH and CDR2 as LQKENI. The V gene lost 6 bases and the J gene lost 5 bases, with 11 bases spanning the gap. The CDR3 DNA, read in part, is TGTGCCAGCTCGACTACCCCAAACAATGAG. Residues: CASSTTPNNE. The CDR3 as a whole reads CASSTTPNNEQFF.

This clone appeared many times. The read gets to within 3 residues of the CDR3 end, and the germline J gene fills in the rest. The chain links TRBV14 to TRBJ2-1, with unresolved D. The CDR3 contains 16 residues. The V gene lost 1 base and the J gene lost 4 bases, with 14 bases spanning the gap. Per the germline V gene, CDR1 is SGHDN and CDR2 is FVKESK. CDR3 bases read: TGTGCCAGCAGCCAAGTACGAACCCTTACTTACAATGAG. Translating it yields CASSQVRTLTYNE. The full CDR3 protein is CASSQVRTLTYNEQFF.

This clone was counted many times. CDR3 sequence: CASSEVSGSTQYF. CDR3 DNA (partial): TGTGCCAGCAGTGAGGTATCCGGGTCGACC. The chain uses TRBV6-4 and TRBJ2-5; D is ambiguous. Coverage ceases 3 residues before the CDR3 finishes, and the germline J gene fills in the end. CDR3 length: 13 residues. Germline V gene sequence: CDR1 MRHNA, CDR2 SNTAGT. V was trimmed by 3 bases and J by 7 bases, leaving 12 bases between them.

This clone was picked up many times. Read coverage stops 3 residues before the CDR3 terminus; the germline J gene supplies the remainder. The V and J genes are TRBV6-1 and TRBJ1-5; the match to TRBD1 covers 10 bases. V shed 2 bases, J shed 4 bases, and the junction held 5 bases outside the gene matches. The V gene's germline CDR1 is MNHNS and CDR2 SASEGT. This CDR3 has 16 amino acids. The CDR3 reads CASSEIWTGGNQPQHF. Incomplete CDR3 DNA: TGTGCCAGCAGTGAAATATGGACAGGGGGTAATCAGCCC.

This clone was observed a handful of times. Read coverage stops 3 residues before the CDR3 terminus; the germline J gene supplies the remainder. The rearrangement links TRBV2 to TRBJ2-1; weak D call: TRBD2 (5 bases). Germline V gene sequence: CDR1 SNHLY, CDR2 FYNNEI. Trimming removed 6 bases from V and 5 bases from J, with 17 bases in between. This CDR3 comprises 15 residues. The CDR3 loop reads CASRKMDWNNNEQFF. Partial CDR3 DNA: TGTGCCAGCAGGAAGATGGACTGGAACAACAATGAG.

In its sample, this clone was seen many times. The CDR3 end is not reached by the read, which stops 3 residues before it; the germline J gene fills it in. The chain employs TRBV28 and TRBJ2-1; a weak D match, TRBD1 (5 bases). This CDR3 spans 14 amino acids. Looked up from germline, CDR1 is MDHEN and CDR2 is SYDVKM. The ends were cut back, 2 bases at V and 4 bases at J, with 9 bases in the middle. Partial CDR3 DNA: TGTGCCAGCAGTTTAAGGGGTCCTTACAATGAG. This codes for CASSLRGPYNE. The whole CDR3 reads CASSLRGPYNEQFF.

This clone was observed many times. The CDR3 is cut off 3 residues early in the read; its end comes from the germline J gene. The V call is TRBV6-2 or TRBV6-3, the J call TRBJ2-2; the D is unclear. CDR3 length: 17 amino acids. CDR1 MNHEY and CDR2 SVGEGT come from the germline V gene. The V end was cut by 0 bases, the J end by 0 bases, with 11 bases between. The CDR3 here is CASSYSDRAANTGELFF. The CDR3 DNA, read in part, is TGTGCCAGCAGTTACTCGGATAGGGCCGCGAACACCGGGGAG.

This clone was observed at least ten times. The sequenced CDR3 bases are TGTGCCAGCAGCCTACAGGGTAGGAGCAATCAGCCC. Translation: CASSLQGRSNQP. The whole CDR3 protein is CASSLQGRSNQPQHF. This chain joins TRBV2 and TRBJ1-5, with D possibly TRBD1 on 6 matching bases. The read comes to an end 3 residues before the CDR3 does, leaving the germline J gene to fill in the end. The CDR3 has 15 amino acids. Germline V CDR1 and CDR2: SNHLY, FYNNEI. With 6 bases removed from V and 1 base from J, the gap between germline ends came to 13 bases.

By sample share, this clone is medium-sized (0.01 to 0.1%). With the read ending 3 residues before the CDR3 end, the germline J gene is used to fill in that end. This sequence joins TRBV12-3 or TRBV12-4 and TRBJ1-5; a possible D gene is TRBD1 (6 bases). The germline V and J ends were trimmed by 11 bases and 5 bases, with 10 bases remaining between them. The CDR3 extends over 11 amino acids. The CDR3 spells CASEGDQPQHF. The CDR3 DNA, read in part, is TGTGCCTCGGAGGGGGATCAGCCC.

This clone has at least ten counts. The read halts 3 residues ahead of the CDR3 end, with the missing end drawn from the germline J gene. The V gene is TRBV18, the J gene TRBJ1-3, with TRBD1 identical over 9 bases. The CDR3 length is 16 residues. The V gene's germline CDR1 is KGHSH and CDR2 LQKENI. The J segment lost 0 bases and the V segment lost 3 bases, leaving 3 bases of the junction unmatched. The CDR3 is CASSPGTGNSGNTIYF. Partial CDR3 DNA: TGTGCCAGCTCACCCGGGACAGGGAACTCTGGAAACACC.

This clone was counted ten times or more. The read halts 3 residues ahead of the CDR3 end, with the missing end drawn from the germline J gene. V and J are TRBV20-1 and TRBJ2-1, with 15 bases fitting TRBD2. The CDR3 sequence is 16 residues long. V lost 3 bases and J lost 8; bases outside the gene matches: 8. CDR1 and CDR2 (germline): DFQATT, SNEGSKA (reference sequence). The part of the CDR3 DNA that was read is TGCAGTGCTAGGGCCCGGTGGACTAGCGGGAGGGATGAG. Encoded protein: CSARARWTSGRDE. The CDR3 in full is CSARARWTSGRDEQFF.

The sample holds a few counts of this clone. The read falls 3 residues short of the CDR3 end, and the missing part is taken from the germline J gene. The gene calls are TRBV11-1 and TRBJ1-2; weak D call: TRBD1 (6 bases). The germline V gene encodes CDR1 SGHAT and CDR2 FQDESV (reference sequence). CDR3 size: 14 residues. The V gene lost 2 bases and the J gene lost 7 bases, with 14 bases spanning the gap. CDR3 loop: CASSLQRTVCGYTF. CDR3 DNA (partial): TGTGCCAGCAGCTTACAAAGGACAGTTTGTGGC.